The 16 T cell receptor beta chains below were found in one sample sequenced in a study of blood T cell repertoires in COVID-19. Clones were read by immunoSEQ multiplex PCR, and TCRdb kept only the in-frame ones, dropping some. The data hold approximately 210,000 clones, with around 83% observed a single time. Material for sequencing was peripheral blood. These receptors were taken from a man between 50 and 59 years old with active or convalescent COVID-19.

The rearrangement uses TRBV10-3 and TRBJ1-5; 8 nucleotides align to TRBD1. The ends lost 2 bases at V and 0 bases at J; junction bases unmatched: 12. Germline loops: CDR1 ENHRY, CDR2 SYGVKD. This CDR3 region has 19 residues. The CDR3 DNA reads TGTGCCATCAGTGAGCCCCAGGGGGCACAGGAATATAGCAATCAGCCCCAGCATTTT. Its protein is CAISEPQGAQEYSNQPQHF.

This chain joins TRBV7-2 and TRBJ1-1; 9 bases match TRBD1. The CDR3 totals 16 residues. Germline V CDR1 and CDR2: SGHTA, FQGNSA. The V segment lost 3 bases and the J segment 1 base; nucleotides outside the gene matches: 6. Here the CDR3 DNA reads TGTGCCAGCAGCTTCGCGACAGGGGGTCGGAACACTGAAGCTTTCTTT. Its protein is CASSFATGGRNTEAFF.

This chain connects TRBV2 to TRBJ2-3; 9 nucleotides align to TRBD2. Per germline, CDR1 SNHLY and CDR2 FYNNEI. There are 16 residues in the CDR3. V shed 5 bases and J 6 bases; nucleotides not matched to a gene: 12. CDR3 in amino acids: CASSPSRGLAPDTQYF. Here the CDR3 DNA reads TGTGCCAGCAGTCCCTCTCGGGGACTAGCTCCCGATACGCAGTATTTT.

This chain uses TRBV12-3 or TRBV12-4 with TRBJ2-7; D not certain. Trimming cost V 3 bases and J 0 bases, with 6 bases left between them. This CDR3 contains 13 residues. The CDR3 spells CASSFQRSYEQYF. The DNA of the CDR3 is TGTGCCAGCAGTTTTCAGCGCTCCTACGAGCAGTACTTC.

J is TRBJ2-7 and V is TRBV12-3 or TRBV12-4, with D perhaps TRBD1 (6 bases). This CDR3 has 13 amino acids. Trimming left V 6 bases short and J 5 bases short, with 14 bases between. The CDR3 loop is CASSLFQGNEQYF. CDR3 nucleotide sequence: TGTGCCAGCAGCCTTTTCCAGGGGAACGAGCAGTACTTC.

CDR3 loop: CASSVYNRGERYTF. The CDR3 nucleotides read TGTGCCAGCAGCGTATATAATAGGGGTGAGCGCTACACCTTC. This chain links TRBV9 with TRBJ1-2, with a weak D call TRBD1 (5 bases). Germline V gives CDR1 SGDLS, CDR2 YYNGEE. The CDR3 covers 14 residues. The V gene lost 1 base and the J gene lost 9 bases, with 16 bases spanning the gap.

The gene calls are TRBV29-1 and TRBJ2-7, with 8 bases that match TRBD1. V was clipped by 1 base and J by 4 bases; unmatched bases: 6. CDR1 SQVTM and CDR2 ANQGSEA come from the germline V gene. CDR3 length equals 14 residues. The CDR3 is CSVEGWQGAYEQYF. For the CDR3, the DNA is TGCAGCGTTGAAGGGTGGCAGGGGGCTTACGAGCAGTACTTC.

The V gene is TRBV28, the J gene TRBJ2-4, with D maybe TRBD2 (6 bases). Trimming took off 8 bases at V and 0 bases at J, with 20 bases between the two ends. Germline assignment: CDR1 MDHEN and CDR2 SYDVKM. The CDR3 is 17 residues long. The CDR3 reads CASRFGGSITAKNIQYF. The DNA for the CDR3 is TGTGCCAGCCGATTCGGAGGGAGTATAACAGCCAAAAACATTCAGTACTTC.

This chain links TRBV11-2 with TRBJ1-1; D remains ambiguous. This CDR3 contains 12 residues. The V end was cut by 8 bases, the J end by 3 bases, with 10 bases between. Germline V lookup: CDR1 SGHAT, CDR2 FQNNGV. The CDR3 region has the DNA TGTGCCAGCCAGAGGAGGGACACTGAAGCTTTCTTT. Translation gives CASQRRDTEAFF. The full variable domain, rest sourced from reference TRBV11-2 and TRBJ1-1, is EAGVAQSPRYKIIEKRQSVAFWCNPISGHATLYWYQQILGQGPKLLIQFQNNGVVDDSQLPKDRFSAERLKGVDSTLKIQPAKLEDSAVYLCASQRRDTEAFFGQGTRLTVV.

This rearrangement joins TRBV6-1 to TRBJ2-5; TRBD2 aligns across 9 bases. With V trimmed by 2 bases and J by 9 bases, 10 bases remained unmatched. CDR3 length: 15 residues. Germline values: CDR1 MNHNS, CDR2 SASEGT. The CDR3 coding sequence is TGTGCCAGCAGTGAAACATCTAGCGGGACGGGGGCCCAGTACTTC. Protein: CASSETSSGTGAQYF.

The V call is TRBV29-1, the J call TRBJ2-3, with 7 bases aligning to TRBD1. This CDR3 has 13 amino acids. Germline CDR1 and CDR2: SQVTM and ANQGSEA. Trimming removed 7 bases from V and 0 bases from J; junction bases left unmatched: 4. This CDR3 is CSGGTDSTDTQYF. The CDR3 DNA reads TGCAGCGGGGGGACAGACAGCACAGATACGCAGTATTTT.

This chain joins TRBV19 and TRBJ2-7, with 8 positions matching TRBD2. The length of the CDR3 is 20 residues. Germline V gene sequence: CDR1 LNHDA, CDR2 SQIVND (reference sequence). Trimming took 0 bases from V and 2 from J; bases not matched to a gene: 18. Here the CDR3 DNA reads TGTGCCAGTAGTATAGATCTCCGGGGGGGTTGGAATCAAGTGACCTACGAGCAGTACTTC. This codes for CASSIDLRGGWNQVTYEQYF.

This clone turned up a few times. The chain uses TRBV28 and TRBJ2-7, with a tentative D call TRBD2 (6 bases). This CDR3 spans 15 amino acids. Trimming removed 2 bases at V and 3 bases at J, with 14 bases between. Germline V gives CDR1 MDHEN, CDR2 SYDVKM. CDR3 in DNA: TGTGCCAGCAGTTTACTGGGACTCCACATCTACGAGCAGTACTTC. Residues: CASSLLGLHIYEQYF.

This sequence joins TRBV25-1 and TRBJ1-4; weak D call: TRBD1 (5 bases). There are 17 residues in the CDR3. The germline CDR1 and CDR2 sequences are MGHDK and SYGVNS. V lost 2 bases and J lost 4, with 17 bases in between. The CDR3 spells CASSELPGGGDNEKLFF. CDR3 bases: TGTGCCAGCAGTGAACTGCCCGGGGGAGGGGATAATGAAAAACTGTTTTTT. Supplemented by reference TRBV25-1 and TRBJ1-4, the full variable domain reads EADIYQTPRYLVIGTGKKITLECSQTMGHDKMYWYQQDPGMELHLIHYSYGVNSTEKGDLSSESTVSRIRTEHFPLTLESARPSHTSQYLCASSELPGGGDNEKLFFGSGTQLSVL.

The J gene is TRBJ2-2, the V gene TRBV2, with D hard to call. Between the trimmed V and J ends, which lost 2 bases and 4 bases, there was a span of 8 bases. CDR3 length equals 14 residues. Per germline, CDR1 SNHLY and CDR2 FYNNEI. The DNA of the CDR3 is TGTGCCAGCAGTGAACCCCGCGGCACCGGGGAGCTGTTTTTT. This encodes CASSEPRGTGELFF.

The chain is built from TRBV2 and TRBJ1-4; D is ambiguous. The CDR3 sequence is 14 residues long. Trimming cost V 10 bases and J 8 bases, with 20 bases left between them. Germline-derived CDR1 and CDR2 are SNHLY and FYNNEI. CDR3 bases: TGTGCCACCACCAAAGAACAGATAGGCGAAAAACTGTTTTTT. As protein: CATTKEQIGEKLFF. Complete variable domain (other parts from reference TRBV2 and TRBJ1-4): EPEVTQTPSHQVTQMGQEVILRCVPISNHLYFYWYRQILGQKVEFLVSFYNNEISEKSEIFDDQFSVERPDGSNFTLKIRSTKLEDSAMYFCATTKEQIGEKLFFGSGTQLSVL.